The 22 T cell receptor beta chains in this list originate from one sample, sequenced in a study of OX40 agonist ivuxolimab in advanced cancers. The data were produced by immunoSEQ multiplex PCR, yet TCRdb's version contains in-frame clones alone and is incomplete. The repertoire holds 40,000 to 50,000 clones, with about 89% as singletons. The source material was CD4+ or CD8+ T cells sorted from blood, sampled in a trial of the OX40 agonist ivuxolimab. The receptors here all came from an adult with an advanced solid tumor such as melanoma, head and neck, liver or kidney cancer.

The chain is built from TRBV5-6 and TRBJ1-1; 8 bases fit TRBD1. This CDR3 contains 13 residues. With 4 bases clipped from V and 5 bases from J, the junction kept 4 bases outside the gene matches. Germline V gene lookup returns CDR1 SGHDT and CDR2 YYEEEE. The CDR3 is CASSPGTGTEAFF. For the CDR3, the DNA is TGTGCCAGCAGCCCCGGGACAGGAACTGAAGCTTTCTTT.

V is TRBV4-1 and J is TRBJ1-4, with D hard to call. V lost 4 bases and J lost 6, with 12 bases in between. CDR1 and CDR2 (germline): MGHRA, YSYEKL. The CDR3 covers 14 residues. The CDR3 loop reads CASSPRVIDEKLFF. For the CDR3, the DNA is TGCGCCAGCAGCCCTAGGGTAATCGATGAAAAACTGTTTTTT.

The V and J genes are TRBV9 and TRBJ1-5; 9 bases are shared with TRBD1. The trim removed 5 bases at V and 1 base at J, leaving 4 bases unmatched. Looked up from germline, CDR1 is SGDLS and CDR2 is YYNGEE. The length of the CDR3 is 15 residues. The CDR3 protein is CASSPTGGSNQPQHF. The CDR3 DNA is TGTGCCAGCAGTCCTACAGGGGGCAGCAATCAGCCCCAGCATTTT.

V gene TRBV15 combines with J gene TRBJ2-2; D is perhaps TRBD2 (6 bases). V lost 7 bases and J lost 4, with 13 bases in between. The CDR3 is made up of 14 amino acids. CDR1 is LNHNV and CDR2 is YYDKDF in the germline V gene (reference sequence). CDR3 DNA sequence: TGTGCCACCACCGGGGGAACAGGCACCGGGGAGCTGTTTTTT. This encodes CATTGGTGTGELFF. Complete variable domain (other parts from reference TRBV15 and TRBJ2-2): DAMVIQNPRYQVTQFGKPVTLSCSQTLNHNVMYWYQQKSSQAPKLLFHYYDKDFNNEADTPDNFQSRRPNTSFCFLDIRSPGLGDTAMYLCATTGGTGTGELFFGEGSRLTVL.

The chain couples TRBV7-6 to TRBJ2-3, with 13 nucleotides matching TRBD2. V lost 1 base to trimming and J lost 2 bases; unmatched junction nucleotides: 3. The CDR3 is 17 residues long. CDR1 is SGHVS and CDR2 is FNYEAQ in the germline V gene. The CDR3 protein is CASSLGGLAGYTDTQYF. The CDR3 nucleotides are TGTGCCAGCAGCTTAGGGGGACTAGCGGGATACACAGATACGCAGTATTTT. The full variable domain, completed using reference TRBV7-6 and TRBJ2-3, is GAGVSQSPRYKVTKRGQDVALRCDPISGHVSLYWYRQALGQGPEFLTYFNYEAQQDKSGLPNDRFSAERPEGSISTLTIQRTEQRDSAMYRCASSLGGLAGYTDTQYFGPGTRLTVL.

The V call is TRBV4-1, the J call TRBJ1-1; 8 bases are a match to TRBD1. CDR1 and CDR2 (germline): MGHRA, YSYEKL. The V and J ends lost 4 bases and 11 bases, in that order; junction bases with no gene match: 15. This CDR3 spans 15 amino acids. CDR3 coding DNA: TGCGCCAGCAGCCTTGGACAGGGAGTGGATGTGCTGGCTTTCTTT. Encoded protein: CASSLGQGVDVLAFF.

The V and J genes are TRBV28 and TRBJ2-7; 8 bases align to TRBD2. The V gene's germline CDR1 is MDHEN and CDR2 SYDVKM. V lost 3 bases to trimming and J lost 2 bases; unmatched junction nucleotides: 6. CDR3 length equals 15 residues. The chain's CDR3 is CASSFRGGTTYEQYF. The CDR3 region has the DNA TGTGCCAGCAGTTTCCGGGGGGGGACTACCTACGAGCAGTACTTC.

V gene TRBV5-6 combines with J gene TRBJ2-4, with 7 bases identical to TRBD1. CDR1 and CDR2 from the germline V gene are SGHDT and YYEEEE. The CDR3 has 12 amino acids. With 6 bases clipped from V and 4 bases from J, the junction kept 1 base outside the gene matches. CDR3 in DNA: TGTGCCAGCAAGGGACAGAAAAACATTCAGTACTTC. Encoded protein: CASKGQKNIQYF.

This chain joins TRBV7-5 and TRBJ2-3; TRBD1 is the table's D call, not checked against the DNA. TRBV7-5 is assigned pseudogene status. The CDR3 loop spans 14 amino acids. For the CDR3, the DNA is TGTGCCAGCTACCCGGGACAGCTCACAGATACGCAGTATTTT. It encodes CASYPGQLTDTQYF.

The chain employs TRBV9 and TRBJ1-3; weak D call: TRBD1 (5 bases). Trimming took off 4 bases at V and 2 bases at J, with 10 bases between the two ends. Germline V gene sequence: CDR1 SGDLS, CDR2 YYNGEE. The CDR3 totals 14 residues. CDR3 sequence: CASSPGGAGNTIYF. The CDR3 DNA is TGTGCCAGCAGCCCGGGGGGTGCTGGAAACACCATATATTTT.

As concerns this clone: One end of the junction varies from germline; a read error may be responsible. V usage is TRBV12-5 and J usage is TRBJ1-5, with TRBD1 matching 8 bases. The CDR3 contains 14 residues. Per the germline V gene, CDR1 is LGHNT and CDR2 is FRNRAP. The CDR3 nucleotides are TGTGCTAGTGGTGGACAGGGACCGCAATCAGCCCCAGCATTT. Encoded protein: CASGGQGPQSAPAF.

V gene TRBV30 combines with J gene TRBJ1-6; D is unclear. This CDR3 has 16 residues. CDR1 is GTSNPN and CDR2 is SVGIG in the germline V gene (reference sequence). V lost 0 bases and J lost 0, with 9 bases in between. The CDR3 nucleotides are TGTGCCTGGAGTGTACGATGGGGCTCCTATAATTCACCCCTCCACTTT. It codes for CAWSVRWGSYNSPLHF.

V is TRBV4-1 and J is TRBJ2-3; tentative D call: TRBD2 (6 bases). CDR1 is MGHRA, CDR2 YSYEKL, per germline. V gave up 4 bases and J gave up 1 base, with 15 bases separating them. This CDR3 is built from 16 residues. The CDR3 loop reads CASSRPGGSGTDTQYF. As DNA, the CDR3 is TGCGCCAGCAGCCGGCCCGGGGGTTCGGGCACAGATACGCAGTATTTT.

A few counts support this clone. This rearrangement joins TRBV6-5 to TRBJ2-1; TRBD2 aligns across 9 bases. Per the germline V gene, CDR1 is MNHEY and CDR2 is SVGAGI. V gave up 3 bases and J gave up 8 bases; unmatched junction bases: 8. This CDR3 has 15 residues. The CDR3 DNA follows: TGTGCCAGCAGTTATGGTAGCGGGAGTTGGGATGAGCAGTTCTTC. The encoded protein is CASSYGSGSWDEQFF.

This sequence joins TRBV5-1 and TRBJ2-7; 11 nucleotides line up with TRBD1. Trimming cost V 2 bases and J 6 bases; bases outside gene matches: 4. The CDR3 runs to 14 residues. In germline, CDR1 is SGHRS, CDR2 YFSETQ. The CDR3 DNA sequence: TGCGCCAGCAGCTTCGGGACAGGGGGGTCCGAGCAGTACTTC. Its translation: CASSFGTGGSEQYF.

V usage is TRBV6-6 and J usage is TRBJ2-7; D is unclear. V lost 6 bases, J lost 5 bases, and 17 bases lay in between. The CDR3 has 14 residues. CDR1 is MNHNY, CDR2 SVGAGI, per germline (reference sequence). The CDR3 spells CASSFPGYRDEQYF. Written as DNA, the CDR3 is TGTGCCAGCAGCTTCCCGGGCTACCGGGACGAGCAGTACTTC.

V gene TRBV7-2 combines with J gene TRBJ2-1; D is undetermined. The CDR3 is 12 amino acids. From germline, CDR1 is SGHTA and CDR2 FQGNSA. V gave up 3 bases and J gave up 10 bases, with 10 bases separating them. CDR3 bases: TGTGCCAGCAGCTTGATTACGTACGAGCAGTTCTTC. It yields the protein CASSLITYEQFF.

The gene calls are TRBV7-3 and TRBJ2-2, with D perhaps matching TRBD1 (6 bases). CDR1 is SGHTA, CDR2 FQGTGA, per germline. Trimming took off 3 bases at V and 0 bases at J, with 14 bases between the two ends. The CDR3 has 17 residues. Here the CDR3 reads CASSFLAGTTNTGELFF. The CDR3, as DNA: TGTGCCAGCAGCTTCCTCGCCGGGACAACGAACACCGGGGAGCTGTTTTTT.

The chain carries TRBV7-3 and TRBJ1-5; tentative D call: TRBD1 (6 bases). Trimming removed 4 bases from V and 4 bases from J, with 23 bases in between. Germline CDR1 and CDR2: SGHTA and FQGTGA. This CDR3 is 18 amino acids long. The CDR3 sequence is CASSSLYREWPLNQPQHF. CDR3 DNA: TGTGCCAGCAGCTCCCTTTACAGGGAATGGCCCCTTAATCAGCCCCAGCATTTT.

The chain couples TRBV15 to TRBJ2-5; D perhaps matches TRBD2 (5 bases). This CDR3 comprises 15 residues. Germline CDR1 LNHNV, CDR2 YYDKDF (reference sequence). Trimming pared 1 base from V and 5 bases from J, leaving 14 bases between. CDR3 residues: CATSRAPLEAETQYF. CDR3 in DNA: TGTGCCACCAGCAGAGCACCACTAGAGGCTGAGACCCAGTACTTC.

V and J are TRBV28 and TRBJ1-2; the D is unclear. Trimming left V 8 bases short and J 0 bases short, with 13 bases between. Germline CDR1 and CDR2: MDHEN and SYDVKM. The CDR3 is 14 amino acids. CDR3 bases: TGTGCCAGCTTAAGACCCCCAGCTAACTATGGCTACACCTTC. This sequence encodes CASLRPPANYGYTF.

V and J are TRBV7-9 and TRBJ1-3; D ambiguous. Per germline, CDR1 SEHNR and CDR2 FQNEAQ (reference sequence). V lost 5 bases and J lost 0, with 11 bases in between. There are 15 residues in the CDR3. The CDR3 reads CASSPVNLSGNTIYF. CDR3 DNA sequence: TGTGCCAGCAGCCCCGTTAACCTCTCTGGAAACACCATATATTTT. The variable domain in full, with the rest retrieved from reference TRBV7-9 and TRBJ1-3, is DTGVSQNPRHKITKRGQNVTFRCDPISEHNRLYWYRQTLGQGPEFLTYFQNEAQLEKSRLLSDRFSAERPKGSFSTLEIQRTEQGDSAMYLCASSPVNLSGNTIYFGEGSWLTVV.